The present T cell receptor (beta chain) was sequenced within a study of T-cell reconstitution after alpha-beta-depleted transplantation in children. Note on this clonotype: What it binds is unknown.

Unique molecular identifiers featured in how the TCRbeta library was prepared. TCRdb fed the PCR reads into MiXCR, producing one record per CDR3 protein. The sample has about a million distinct CDR3 sequences; about 31% are singletons. Findings and limits, study-wide: At day 60, the high TCRbeta diversity found in some patients originated from recipient T cells and thymic progenitors that had survived.

J gave up 3 bases and V 5 bases, and 7 bases lay outside the gene matches. The CDR3 totals 15 residues. The germline V gene encodes CDR1 DFQATT and CDR2 SNEGSKA (reference sequence). The rearrangement links TRBV20-1 to TRBJ2-3, with 11 bases lining up with TRBD2. The source was PBMCs, mostly from graft donor cells, collected 360 days after TCRalphabeta/CD19-depleted stem cell transplant. The TCR sequence derives from a boy in the first two years of life who had a stem cell transplant for SCID, so the T cells may come from the graft donor. The CDR3 DNA is TGCAGTGCTCCTTTAGCGGGGGGGAATACAGATACGCAGTATTTT. Encoded protein: CSAPLAGGNTDTQYF.